Each of the 6 T cell receptor beta chains below was sequenced from the same sample in a study of cytomegalovirus exposure and HLA in healthy donors. The PCR had 60 Vbeta and 13 Jbeta primers. Some clones are missing from TCRdb's copy, which holds only in-frame ones; the method was immunoSEQ multiplex PCR. This sample has tens of thousands of clones, with roughly 82% found just once. The sequenced sample consisted of PBMCs. These receptors all stem from a male donor in good health and CMV-seropositive.

This clone was counted a few times. The chain's CDR3 is CASSWGTGATEAFF. DNA of the CDR3: TGTGCCAGCAGCTGGGGGACAGGGGCCACTGAAGCTTTCTTT. The genes are TRBV4-2 and TRBJ1-1; 10 bases are shared with TRBD1. Germline CDR1 and CDR2: LGHNA and YNFKEQ. This CDR3 spans 14 amino acids. J gave up 4 bases and V 5 bases, and 4 bases lay outside the gene matches.

The chain has TRBV19 and TRBJ2-3, with D maybe TRBD2 (5 bases). V was shortened by 9 bases and J by 8 bases, with 18 bases between the two germline ends. There are 13 residues in the CDR3. The germline V gene encodes CDR1 LNHDA and CDR2 SQIVND (reference sequence). The CDR3 protein is CASSWRSAGTQYF. The DNA for the CDR3 is TGTGCCAGCTCCTGGAGGAGTGCAGGTACGCAGTATTTT.

The rearrangement links TRBV6-5 to TRBJ2-1, with D tentatively TRBD2 (6 bases). Germline values: CDR1 MNHEY, CDR2 SVGAGI. This CDR3 contains 14 residues. The V end was cut by 2 bases, the J end by 9 bases, with 14 bases between. The CDR3 DNA reads TGTGCCAGCAGTTACGTGGCGGGGTATGGTGAGCAGTTCTTC. Protein sequence: CASSYVAGYGEQFF.

The V and J genes are TRBV19 and TRBJ2-3; 7 bases match TRBD2. There are 14 residues in the CDR3. The V and J ends lost 7 bases and 4 bases, in that order; junction bases with no gene match: 8. In germline, CDR1 is LNHDA, CDR2 SQIVND (reference sequence). CDR3 residues: CASTGLAGADTQYF. The DNA of the CDR3 is TGTGCCAGTACAGGGCTTGCGGGGGCAGATACGCAGTATTTT.

The chain has TRBV5-1 and TRBJ1-2; a possible D gene is TRBD1 (6 bases). V dropped 0 bases and J dropped 3 bases, with 9 bases sitting between them. This CDR3 region has 14 residues. Germline values: CDR1 SGHRS, CDR2 YFSETQ. The DNA for the CDR3 is TGCGCCAGCAGCTTGGACAGGGTTTACTATGGCTACACCTTC. This encodes CASSLDRVYYGYTF.

This chain connects TRBV30 to TRBJ2-5; 8 nucleotides agree with TRBD2. Trimming took 1 base from V and 4 from J; bases not matched to a gene: 8. Germline lookup yields CDR1 GTSNPN and CDR2 SVGIG (reference sequence). The CDR3 runs to 15 residues. CDR3 protein: CAWSGQERGRETQYF. The CDR3 DNA reads TGTGCCTGGAGTGGCCAAGAGCGGGGGCGAGAGACCCAGTACTTC.